The text below deals with one T cell receptor beta chain. Its antigen is unknown. Trimming removed 3 bases at V and 4 bases at J, with 16 bases between. This CDR3 has 15 amino acids. Germline CDR1 reads ENHRY; CDR2 reads SYGVKD. The sample comes from a study of shared clonotypes between healthy human individuals. Study details: A couple of female and a few male donors aged 18 to 49 were enrolled.

Whole-study findings and limits: In a handful of donors, roughly 5.2% of naive CD4 clonotypes appeared in common.

The method was immunoSEQ multiplex PCR; TCRdb's version includes in-frame clones alone and lacks a portion of them. This table has roughly 2.6 million clones, more than 90% appearing once. The study drew its donors from healthy HIV-negative adults without recent acute infections or vaccinations. Only Caucasian adults living in Nashville, Tennessee served as donors. The chain joins TRBV10-3 to TRBJ2-7; D unclear. This receptor was obtained from a man between 18 and 35 years old in good health. Material for sequencing was naive CD4+ T cells sorted from blood. The subset: CD45RA+ positively selected. CDR3 in amino acids: CAISESSGNTYEQYF. CDR3 in DNA: TGTGCCATCAGTGAATCGTCCGGAAACACTTACGAGCAGTACTTC.